Listed here are 17 T cell receptor beta chains from one sample, sequenced in a study of immune evolution from preneoplasia to lung adenocarcinoma. Libraries were prepared by immunoSEQ multiplex PCR; TCRdb keeps only in-frame clonotypes and omits some of them. The sample includes 7,500 to 8,500 clones, 72% seen only once; the top ten take 10% to 13%. The sequencing input was FFPE lung adenocarcinoma in situ tissue. These receptors all stem from a donor aged 70 or over with lung adenocarcinoma. Some clones in this sample may be carry-over from other donors' samples.

The chain joins TRBV9 to TRBJ2-1; 9 positions match TRBD2. Losses at the gene ends were 2 bases for V and 7 bases for J; bases not matched to a gene: 1. This CDR3 region has 13 residues. CDR1 SGDLS and CDR2 YYNGEE come from the germline V gene. For the CDR3, the DNA is TGTGCCAGCAGCGTCCTAGCGGGGAATGAGCAGTTCTTC. Amino acid sequence: CASSVLAGNEQFF.

The chain links TRBV9 to TRBJ2-7, with D perhaps matching TRBD1 or TRBD2 (5 bases each). Per germline, CDR1 SGDLS and CDR2 YYNGEE. The CDR3 runs 14 residues. V lost 4 bases and J lost 6, with 17 bases in between. Written as DNA, the CDR3 is TGTGCCAGCAGCCTCCGGGACCTCGAGGGCGAGCAGTACTTC. It specifies CASSLRDLEGEQYF.

This sequence joins TRBV5-4 and TRBJ2-7, with 7 bases fitting TRBD1. From germline, CDR1 is SGHNT and CDR2 YYREEE (reference sequence). The ends lost 0 bases at V and 2 bases at J; junction bases unmatched: 5. This CDR3 is 15 amino acids long. The CDR3: CASSLGRDSPYEQYV. In DNA form, the CDR3 reads TGTGCCAGCAGCTTGGGCCGGGACAGTCCCTACGAGCAGTACGTC.

The chain links TRBV13 to TRBJ1-2; D is ambiguous. CDR3 length equals 15 residues. Germline V gene sequence: CDR1 PRHDT, CDR2 FYEKMQ (reference sequence). V was trimmed by 5 bases and J by 7 bases, leaving 20 bases between them. The CDR3 nucleotides read TGTGCCAGCAGCCTTGGAAGCCCTCGGGCCATTGGCTACACCTTC. Protein: CASSLGSPRAIGYTF.

J is TRBJ1-1 and V is TRBV30; D call uncertain. This CDR3 has 12 amino acids. Trimming took 0 bases from V and 1 from J, leaving 3 bases between them. The germline V gene has CDR1 GTSNPN and CDR2 SVGIG (reference sequence). The CDR3 protein is CAWSVKNTEAFF. The CDR3 nucleotides read TGTGCCTGGAGTGTAAAGAACACTGAAGCTTTCTTT.

The gene calls are TRBV18 and TRBJ1-2; no clear D gene. The V end was cut by 6 bases, the J end by 8 bases, with 16 bases between. The germline V gene encodes CDR1 KGHSH and CDR2 LQKENI. CDR3 length: 13 residues. This CDR3 is CASSPRVEGGYTF. In DNA, the CDR3 is TGTGCCAGCTCGCCTCGGGTTGAAGGGGGCTACACCTTC.

This clone was recorded a few times. The V call is TRBV30, the J call TRBJ1-1; D is uncertain. The CDR3 length is 13 residues. The ends were cut back, 5 bases at V and 3 bases at J, with 13 bases in the middle. Germline lookup yields CDR1 GTSNPN and CDR2 SVGIG (reference sequence). CDR3 residues: CAWETVADTEAFF. CDR3 nucleotide sequence: TGTGCCTGGGAAACGGTGGCGGACACTGAAGCTTTCTTT.

The sample holds one count of this clone. V usage is TRBV30 and J usage is TRBJ1-4; D call uncertain. The CDR3 is 16 residues long. The germline V and J ends were trimmed by 1 base and 7 bases, with 19 bases remaining between them. Germline V gives CDR1 GTSNPN, CDR2 SVGIG (reference sequence). The CDR3 here is CAWSGWERYGSEKLFF. The CDR3 bases are TGTGCCTGGAGTGGTTGGGAGCGCTACGGATCTGAAAAACTGTTTTTT.

This clone was counted only a few times. The chain carries TRBV29-1 and TRBJ1-6, with D tentatively TRBD1 (5 bases). CDR3 length: 14 amino acids. The V end was cut by 6 bases, the J end by 8 bases, with 17 bases between. Germline V lookup: CDR1 SQVTM, CDR2 ANQGSEA. The DNA for the CDR3 is TGCAGCGTGCTTAGCCGAGGGGAAGATTCACCCCTCCACTTT. Translating gives CSVLSRGEDSPLHF.

J is TRBJ1-6 and V is TRBV21-1. TRBV21-1 is termed a pseudogene. This CDR3 spans 17 amino acids. The CDR3 loop reads CASSASTPGRGISPLHF. CDR3 DNA: TGTGCCAGCAGCGCCTCAACACCGGGACGGGGTATTTCACCCCTCCACTTT.

The chain recombines TRBV18 with TRBJ2-7, with D possibly matching TRBD1 (7 bases). The CDR3 consists of 14 residues. Germline CDR1 is KGHSH and CDR2 is LQKENI. V dropped 4 bases and J dropped 5 bases, with 15 bases sitting between them. CDR3 residues: CASSLDQGGNEQYF. As DNA, the CDR3 is TGTGCCAGCTCACTGGACCAGGGGGGTAACGAGCAGTACTTC.

By share, this clone counts as medium-sized. V usage is TRBV2 and J usage is TRBJ2-5; D is unresolved. Germline V lookup: CDR1 SNHLY, CDR2 FYNNEI. Trimming left V 5 bases short and J 2 bases short, with 6 bases between. The CDR3 consists of 12 residues. CDR3 coding DNA: TGTGCCAGCAGTCTAGTACAAGAGACCCAGTACTTC. Its translation is CASSLVQETQYF. Using reference TRBV2 and TRBJ2-5 for the parts outside the CDR3, the full variable domain is EPEVTQTPSHQVTQMGQEVILRCVPISNHLYFYWYRQILGQKVEFLVSFYNNEISEKSEIFDDQFSVERPDGSNFTLKIRSTKLEDSAMYFCASSLVQETQYFGPGTRLLVL.

This sequence joins TRBV10-3 and TRBJ1-3, with D tentatively TRBD1 (6 bases). Per the germline V gene, CDR1 is ENHRY and CDR2 is SYGVKD. The CDR3 has 15 residues. V was cut by 10 bases and J by 7 bases, with 23 bases left in between. The CDR3 reads CATEQTGTYGNTIYF. In DNA, the CDR3 is TGTGCCACTGAACAAACAGGGACGTATGGGAACACCATATATTTT.

V gene TRBV19 combines with J gene TRBJ1-2; no clear D. V dropped 2 bases and J dropped 4 bases, with 14 bases sitting between them. CDR3 size: 15 residues. Germline V gene data show CDR1 as LNHDA and CDR2 as SQIVND (reference sequence). CDR3 DNA sequence: TGTGCCAGTAGTATAAGGTCTGTAAGTAGCTATGGCTACACCTTC. Translating gives CASSIRSVSSYGYTF. The whole variable domain, remainder taken from reference TRBV19 and TRBJ1-2, is DGGITQSPKYLFRKEGQNVTLSCEQNLNHDAMYWYRQDPGQGLRLIYYSQIVNDFQKGDIAEGYSVSREKKESFPLTVTSAQKNPTAFYLCASSIRSVSSYGYTFGSGTRLTVV.

V and J are TRBV7-9 and TRBJ1-4, with D hard to call. Germline lookup yields CDR1 SEHNR and CDR2 FQNEAQ (reference sequence). The CDR3 totals 15 residues. Trimming cost V 5 bases and J 6 bases, with 16 bases left between them. CDR3 nucleotides: TGTGCCAGCAGCCCGACGAGGGAGGCTTATGAAAAACTGTTTTTT. Protein product: CASSPTREAYEKLFF.

The CDR3 loop is CASSLGGQANTGELFF. The CDR3 nucleotides read TGTGCCAGCAGCTTAGGGGGCCAAGCGAACACCGGGGAGCTGTTTTTT. The V call is TRBV7-2, the J call TRBJ2-2, with a tentative D call TRBD1 (5 bases). The CDR3 is made up of 16 amino acids. V shed 1 base and J shed 0 bases, with 9 bases lying between them. CDR1 is SGHTA, CDR2 FQGNSA, per germline.

This clone was detected only a few times. As DNA, the CDR3 is TGTGCCAGCAGTGAAGGAGGCAAGAACACTGAAGCTTTCTTT. Translation: CASSEGGKNTEAFF. This sequence joins TRBV6-1 and TRBJ1-1; D gene unclear. The CDR3 sequence is 14 residues long. CDR1 is MNHNS and CDR2 is SASEGT in the germline V gene. The ends were cut back, 1 base at V and 1 base at J, with 7 bases in the middle.